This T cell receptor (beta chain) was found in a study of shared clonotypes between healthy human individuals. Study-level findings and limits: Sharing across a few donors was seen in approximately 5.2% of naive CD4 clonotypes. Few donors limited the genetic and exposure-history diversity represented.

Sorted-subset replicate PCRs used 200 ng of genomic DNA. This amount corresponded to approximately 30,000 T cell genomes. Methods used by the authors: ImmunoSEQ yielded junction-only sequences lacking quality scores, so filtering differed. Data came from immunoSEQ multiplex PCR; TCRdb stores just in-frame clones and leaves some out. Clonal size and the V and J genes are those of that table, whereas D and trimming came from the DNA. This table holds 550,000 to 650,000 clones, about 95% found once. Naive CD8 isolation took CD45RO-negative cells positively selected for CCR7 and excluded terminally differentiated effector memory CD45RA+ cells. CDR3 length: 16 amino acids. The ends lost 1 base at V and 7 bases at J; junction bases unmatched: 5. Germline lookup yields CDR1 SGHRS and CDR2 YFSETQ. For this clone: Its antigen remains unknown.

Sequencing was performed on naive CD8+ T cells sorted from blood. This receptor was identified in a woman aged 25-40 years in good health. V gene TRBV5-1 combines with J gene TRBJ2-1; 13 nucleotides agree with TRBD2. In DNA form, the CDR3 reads TGCGCCAGCAGCTTGTTTGGACTAGCGGGGGAGAATGAGCAGTTCTTC. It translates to CASSLFGLAGENEQFF.